Listed here are 28 T cell receptor beta chains from one sample, sequenced in a study of T cell responses to AZD1222 COVID-19 vaccine. Produced via immunoSEQ multiplex PCR; TCRdb's table is partial and in-frame only. Seen here are some 180,000 clones, approximately 89% observed once, and the top ten hold 1.5% to 2%. The sequences come from peripheral blood, collected 28 days after the second AZD1222 dose. The receptors were gathered from an adult who received the AZD1222 COVID-19 vaccine.

V and J are TRBV18 and TRBJ2-5; the match to TRBD2 covers 7 bases. The CDR3 totals 12 residues. Per the germline V gene, CDR1 is KGHSH and CDR2 is LQKENI. With 8 bases clipped from V and 5 bases from J, the junction kept 5 bases outside the gene matches. In DNA, the CDR3 is TGTGCCAGCGCCGACGGGAGGGAGACCCAGTACTTC. It translates to CASADGRETQYF.

This chain joins TRBV18 and TRBJ2-4, with D perhaps matching TRBD1 (5 bases). CDR3 length: 15 amino acids. Per germline, CDR1 KGHSH and CDR2 LQKENI. V was trimmed by 1 base and J by 0 bases, leaving 7 bases between them. CDR3 nucleotide sequence: TGTGCCAGCTCACCACTAGGGGTAGCCAAAAACATTCAGTACTTC. This encodes CASSPLGVAKNIQYF.

The chain recombines TRBV19 with TRBJ2-3, with TRBD1 identical over 10 bases. Unmatched junction bases numbered 22, after V lost 7 bases and J lost 3 bases. This CDR3 spans 20 amino acids. Per the germline V gene, CDR1 is LNHDA and CDR2 is SQIVND (reference sequence). In DNA form, the CDR3 reads TGTGCCAGTACTTTGGGACAGGGGAGAGGGGCCCCTCGGGATACAGATACGCAGTATTTT. Amino acids: CASTLGQGRGAPRDTDTQYF.

The gene calls are TRBV7-3 and TRBJ2-1; D gene uncertain. The CDR3 runs 16 residues. The ends were cut back, 1 base at V and 7 bases at J, with 17 bases in the middle. CDR1 is SGHTA, CDR2 FQGTGA, per germline. CDR3 in DNA: TGTGCCAGCAGCTTAATGCCGGTAGCAGGATTGAATGAGCAGTTCTTC. Translating it yields CASSLMPVAGLNEQFF.

The V gene is TRBV27, the J gene TRBJ2-7, with 7 bases matching TRBD2. The CDR3 totals 14 residues. Per the germline V gene, CDR1 is MNHEY and CDR2 is SMNVEV (reference sequence). The trim removed 3 bases at V and 2 bases at J, leaving 4 bases unmatched. CDR3 coding DNA: TGTGCCAGCAGTTTCAGCGGGGCTCCCTACGAGCAGTACTTC. Residues: CASSFSGAPYEQYF.

The chain uses TRBV3-1 (or the pseudogene TRBV3-2) and TRBJ2-7; 7 bases align to TRBD2. Germline V gene data show CDR1 as LGHDT and CDR2 as YNNKEL (reference sequence). There are 14 residues in the CDR3. The V and J ends lost 2 bases and 9 bases, in that order; junction bases with no gene match: 10. The CDR3 loop is CASSQMTSERGQYF. The CDR3 DNA sequence: TGTGCCAGCAGCCAAATGACGAGCGAGCGGGGGCAGTACTTC.

This clone was detected once. The chain links TRBV6-5 to TRBJ1-5; 8 bases line up with TRBD1. Trimming removed 6 bases from V and 3 bases from J; junction bases left unmatched: 7. Germline V CDR1 and CDR2: MNHEY, SVGAGI. The CDR3 length is 15 residues. CDR3 in DNA: TGTGCCAGCAGCGACGGGACAGGTGACAATCAGCCCCAGCATTTT. Amino acid sequence: CASSDGTGDNQPQHF.

This rearrangement joins TRBV6-5 to TRBJ2-1; TRBD1 matches 7 bases. V gave up 6 bases and J gave up 7 bases; unmatched junction bases: 3. Germline V CDR1 and CDR2: MNHEY, SVGAGI. CDR3 length equals 12 residues. DNA for the CDR3: TGTGCCAGCAGCAACAGGGGTAATGAGCAGTTCTTC. Translating gives CASSNRGNEQFF.

V usage is TRBV6-5 and J usage is TRBJ1-1; D unresolved. Looked up from germline, CDR1 is MNHEY and CDR2 is SVGAGI. The V end was cut by 0 bases, the J end by 0 bases, with 2 bases between. This CDR3 spans 13 amino acids. The CDR3 protein is CASSYSMNTEAFF. The DNA for the CDR3 is TGTGCCAGCAGTTACTCGATGAACACTGAAGCTTTCTTT.

This clone turned up a few times. The J gene is TRBJ1-2, the V gene TRBV19, with 7 nucleotides matching TRBD1. V trimming: 0 bases; J trimming: 5 bases; junction bases outside the gene matches: 12. The CDR3 is 17 amino acids. Germline V CDR1 and CDR2: LNHDA, SQIVND (reference sequence). This CDR3 is CASSIDGTELDAYGYTF. The CDR3 nucleotides read TGTGCCAGTAGTATAGATGGGACAGAGCTGGACGCTTATGGCTACACCTTC.

As concerns this clone: Other DNA sequences of this sample code for an identical CDR3. The chain joins TRBV7-9 to TRBJ2-6; D call uncertain. Germline V gene lookup returns CDR1 SEHNR and CDR2 FQNEAQ (reference sequence). The CDR3 runs 14 residues. V lost 1 base to trimming and J lost 4 bases, with 5 bases between them. CDR3 amino acids: CASSLVSGANVLTF. CDR3 sequence (DNA): TGTGCCAGCAGCTTAGTTTCAGGGGCCAACGTCCTGACTTTC. Drawing the rest from reference TRBV7-9 and TRBJ2-6, the complete variable domain is DTGVSQNPRHKITKRGQNVTFRCDPISEHNRLYWYRQTLGQGPEFLTYFQNEAQLEKSRLLSDRFSAERPKGSFSTLEIQRTEQGDSAMYLCASSLVSGANVLTFGAGSRLTVL.

The chain links TRBV24-1 to TRBJ2-2, with D possibly being TRBD1 (6 bases). The CDR3 covers 13 residues. Deletions cut 7 bases from V and 4 bases from J, with 9 bases between. CDR1 is KGHDR and CDR2 is SFDVKD in the germline V gene. The CDR3 DNA is TGTGCCACCAGCGGACAGAGCACCGGGGAGCTGTTTTTT. Amino acid sequence: CATSGQSTGELFF.

The chain couples TRBV7-2 to TRBJ2-6, with 11 nucleotides matching TRBD1. CDR1 is SGHTA, CDR2 FQGNSA, per germline. This CDR3 has 16 residues. V shed 5 bases, J shed 2 bases, and the junction held 2 bases outside the gene matches. This CDR3 is CASSPGQGAGANVLTF. The DNA for the CDR3 is TGTGCCAGCAGCCCGGGACAGGGGGCTGGGGCCAACGTCCTGACTTTC.

The table lists this clone with a count of one. The chain carries TRBV7-8 and TRBJ2-1; 9 bases agree with TRBD1. Per germline, CDR1 SGHVS and CDR2 FQNEAQ. There are 16 residues in the CDR3. Losses at the gene ends were 4 bases for V and 4 bases for J; bases not matched to a gene: 8. Here the CDR3 DNA reads TGTGCCAGCAGCTCATCCGGGACAGGGAATTACAATGAGCAGTTCTTC. As protein: CASSSSGTGNYNEQFF. Together with reference TRBV7-8 and TRBJ2-1, the CDR3 gives the full variable domain: GAGVSQSPRYKVAKRGQDVALRCDPISGHVSLFWYQQALGQGPEFLTYFQNEAQLDKSGLPSDRFFAERPEGSVSTLKIQRTQQEDSAVYLCASSSSGTGNYNEQFFGPGTRLTVL.

The V gene is TRBV6-6, the J gene TRBJ1-4; D gene unclear. The CDR3 totals 14 residues. The V end was cut by 5 bases, the J end by 3 bases, with 10 bases between. In germline, CDR1 is MNHNY, CDR2 SVGAGI (reference sequence). CDR3 residues: CASSGAGANEKLFF. CDR3 DNA sequence: TGTGCCAGCAGTGGCGCTGGGGCTAATGAAAAACTGTTTTTT.

The V and J genes are TRBV12-5 and TRBJ2-7, with 7 bases lining up with TRBD1. The length of the CDR3 is 17 residues. In germline, CDR1 is LGHNT, CDR2 FRNRAP. V trimming: 0 bases; J trimming: 2 bases; junction bases outside the gene matches: 10. CDR3 sequence (DNA): TGTGCTAGTGGTTTGGTATCGAGGGCAGGGGGACCCTACGAGCAGTACTTC. As protein: CASGLVSRAGGPYEQYF. Supplemented by reference TRBV12-5 and TRBJ2-7, the full variable domain reads DARVTQTPRHKVTEMGQEVTMRCQPILGHNTVFWYRQTMMQGLELLAYFRNRAPLDDSGMPKDRFSAEMPDATLATLKIQPSEPRDSAVYFCASGLVSRAGGPYEQYFGPGTRLTVT.

The rearrangement uses TRBV4-3 and TRBJ1-1, with D unresolved. This CDR3 has 13 amino acids. V was clipped by 3 bases and J by 2 bases, with 7 bases between them. The germline V gene has CDR1 LGHNA and CDR2 YSLEER. The CDR3 DNA follows: TGCGCCAGCAGCCAGCTGTTAAACACTGAAGCTTTCTTT. As protein: CASSQLLNTEAFF.

This chain uses TRBV3-1 (or the pseudogene TRBV3-2) with TRBJ2-3; 10 bases match TRBD1. Germline V gene sequence: CDR1 LGHDT, CDR2 YNNKEL (reference sequence). Unmatched junction bases numbered 7, after V lost 0 bases and J lost 7 bases. CDR3 length: 16 amino acids. The CDR3 is CASSQERDRGRNTQYF. DNA of the CDR3: TGTGCCAGCAGCCAAGAACGGGACAGGGGTAGAAATACGCAGTATTTT.

J is TRBJ1-6 and V is TRBV30; TRBD1 is a possible D gene (6 bases). The CDR3 spans 13 residues. From germline, CDR1 is GTSNPN and CDR2 SVGIG (reference sequence). Trimming cost V 6 bases and J 7 bases, with 13 bases left between them. CDR3 sequence: CACTGQSNSPLHF. In DNA form, the CDR3 reads TGTGCCTGTACAGGACAGTCGAATTCACCCCTCCACTTT.

V is TRBV7-2 and J is TRBJ1-2; D is undetermined. Looked up from germline, CDR1 is SGHTA and CDR2 is FQGNSA. The CDR3 sequence is 14 residues long. Trimming pared 5 bases from V and 4 bases from J, leaving 14 bases between. In DNA, the CDR3 is TGTGCCAGCAGCCCCAAGGGCGTCGGCTATGGCTACACCTTC. Translating it yields CASSPKGVGYGYTF.

The chain joins TRBV27 to TRBJ2-2, with 7 bases matching TRBD2. The V segment lost 3 bases and the J segment 5 bases; nucleotides outside the gene matches: 9. There are 16 residues in the CDR3. CDR1 MNHEY and CDR2 SMNVEV come from the germline V gene (reference sequence). CDR3 DNA sequence: TGTGCCAGCAGTTTCTTTGCGGGGGTGAGGACCGGGGAGCTGTTTTTT. Translation: CASSFFAGVRTGELFF.

As to this clone: At one boundary the junction diverges from the germline segment, which might be a read error. The chain is built from TRBV19 and TRBJ2-2; a weak D match, TRBD2 (6 bases). Germline CDR1 reads LNHDA; CDR2 reads SQIVND (reference sequence). The CDR3 runs 16 residues. CDR3 DNA sequence: TGTGCCAGTAGTATAAAGCTAGCGCGGAACGCCGGGGAGCTGTTTTTT. It encodes CASSIKLARNAGELFF.

J is TRBJ1-5 and V is TRBV19; D gene unclear. The CDR3 totals 14 residues. The germline V and J ends were trimmed by 3 bases and 3 bases, with 9 bases remaining between them. CDR1 is LNHDA, CDR2 SQIVND, per germline (reference sequence). The CDR3 region has the DNA TGTGCCAGTAGTATTGGACGGATCAATCAGCCCCAGCATTTT. Encoded protein: CASSIGRINQPQHF.

The rearrangement uses TRBV18 and TRBJ2-3, with 12 bases lining up with TRBD2. CDR1 and CDR2 from the germline V gene are KGHSH and LQKENI. The CDR3 spans 16 residues. V shed 6 bases and J 0 bases; nucleotides not matched to a gene: 4. CDR3 residues: CASSLGTSGSTDTQYF. CDR3 DNA sequence: TGTGCCAGCTCCCTCGGGACTAGCGGGAGCACAGATACGCAGTATTTT.

The J gene is TRBJ1-4, the V gene TRBV11-2; TRBD1 is a possible D gene (5 bases). V gave up 1 base and J gave up 6 bases, with 12 bases separating them. CDR1 and CDR2 from the germline V gene are SGHAT and FQNNGV. The CDR3 loop spans 15 amino acids. CDR3 protein: CASSLVRGSDEKLFF. CDR3 nucleotides: TGTGCCAGCAGCTTAGTAAGGGGCTCGGATGAAAAACTGTTTTTT.

V and J are TRBV5-8 and TRBJ2-7; 8 bases match TRBD1. This CDR3 comprises 14 residues. Losses at the gene ends were 3 bases for V and 5 bases for J; bases not matched to a gene: 7. Germline loops: CDR1 SGHTS, CDR2 YDEGEE. In DNA, the CDR3 is TGTGCCAGCAGCTCAGGACAGGGTCTAGACGAGCAGTACTTC. Translated: CASSSGQGLDEQYF.

The chain links TRBV5-4 to TRBJ2-2; D unclear. The CDR3 covers 15 residues. The V and J ends lost 2 bases and 4 bases respectively, with 12 bases between them. From germline, CDR1 is SGHNT and CDR2 YYREEE (reference sequence). The DNA of the CDR3 is TGTGCCAGCAGCTTAAAATTAACCCCCACCGGGGAGCTGTTTTTT. Protein product: CASSLKLTPTGELFF.

The chain is built from TRBV4-2 and TRBJ2-3; D gene uncertain. The germline V and J ends were trimmed by 1 base and 6 bases, with 5 bases remaining between them. The CDR3 spans 12 residues. Germline V gene sequence: CDR1 LGHNA, CDR2 YNFKEQ. The DNA for the CDR3 is TGTGCCAGCAGCCAAGGGGTGGATACGCAGTATTTT. It codes for CASSQGVDTQYF.